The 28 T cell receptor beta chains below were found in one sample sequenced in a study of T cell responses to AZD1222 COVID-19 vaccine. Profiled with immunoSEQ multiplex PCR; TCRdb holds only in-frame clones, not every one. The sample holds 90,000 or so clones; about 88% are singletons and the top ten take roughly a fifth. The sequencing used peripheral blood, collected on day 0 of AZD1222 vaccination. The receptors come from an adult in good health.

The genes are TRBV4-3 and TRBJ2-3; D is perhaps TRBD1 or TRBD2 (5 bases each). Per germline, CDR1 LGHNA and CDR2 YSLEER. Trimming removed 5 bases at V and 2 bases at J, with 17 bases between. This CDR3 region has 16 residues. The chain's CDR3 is CASSSRGLSLTDTQYF. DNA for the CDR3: TGCGCCAGCAGCTCCCGGGGCCTAAGCCTCACAGATACGCAGTATTTT.

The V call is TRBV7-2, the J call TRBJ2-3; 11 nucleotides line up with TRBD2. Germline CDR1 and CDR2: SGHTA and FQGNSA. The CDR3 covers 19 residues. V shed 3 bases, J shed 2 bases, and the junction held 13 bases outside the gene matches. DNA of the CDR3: TGTGCCAGCAGCTTCCTACTACGGGCTAGCGGGGGGACCACAGATACGCAGTATTTT. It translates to CASSFLLRASGGTTDTQYF.

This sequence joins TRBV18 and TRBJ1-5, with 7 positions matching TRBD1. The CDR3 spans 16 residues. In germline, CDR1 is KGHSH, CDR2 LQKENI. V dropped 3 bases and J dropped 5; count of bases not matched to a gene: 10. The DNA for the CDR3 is TGTGCCAGCTCACCGGGGCGTGGAGGGGGCGATCAGCCCCAGCATTTT. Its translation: CASSPGRGGGDQPQHF.

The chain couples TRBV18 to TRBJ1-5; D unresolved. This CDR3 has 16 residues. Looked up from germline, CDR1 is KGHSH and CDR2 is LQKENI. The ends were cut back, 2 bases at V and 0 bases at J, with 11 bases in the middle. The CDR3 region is CASSPSAAYSNQPQHF. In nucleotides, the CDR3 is TGTGCCAGCTCACCATCGGCAGCGTATAGCAATCAGCCCCAGCATTTT.

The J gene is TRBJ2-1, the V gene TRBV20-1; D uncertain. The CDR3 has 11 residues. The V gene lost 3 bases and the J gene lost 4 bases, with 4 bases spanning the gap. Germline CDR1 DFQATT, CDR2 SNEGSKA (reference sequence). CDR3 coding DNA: TGCAGTGCTAGCAGTTACAATGAGCAGTTCTTC. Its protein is CSASSYNEQFF.

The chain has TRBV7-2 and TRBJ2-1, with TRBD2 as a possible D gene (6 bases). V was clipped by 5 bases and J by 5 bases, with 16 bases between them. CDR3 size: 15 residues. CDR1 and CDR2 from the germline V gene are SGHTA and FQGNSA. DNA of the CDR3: TGTGCCAGCAGCCCGCGGGGATGGGCGGACAATGAGCAGTTCTTC. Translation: CASSPRGWADNEQFF.

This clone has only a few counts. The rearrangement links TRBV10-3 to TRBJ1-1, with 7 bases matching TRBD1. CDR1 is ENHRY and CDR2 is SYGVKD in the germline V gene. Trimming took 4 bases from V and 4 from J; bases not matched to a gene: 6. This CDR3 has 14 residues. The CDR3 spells CAISGGGRGTEAFF. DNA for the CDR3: TGTGCCATCAGTGGAGGGGGCAGAGGCACTGAAGCTTTCTTT.

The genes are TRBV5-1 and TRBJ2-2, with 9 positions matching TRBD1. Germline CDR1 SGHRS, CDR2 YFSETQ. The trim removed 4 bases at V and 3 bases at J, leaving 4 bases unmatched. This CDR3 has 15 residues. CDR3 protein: CASSAGTGYTGELFF. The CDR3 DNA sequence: TGCGCCAGCAGCGCCGGGACAGGGTACACCGGGGAGCTGTTTTTT.

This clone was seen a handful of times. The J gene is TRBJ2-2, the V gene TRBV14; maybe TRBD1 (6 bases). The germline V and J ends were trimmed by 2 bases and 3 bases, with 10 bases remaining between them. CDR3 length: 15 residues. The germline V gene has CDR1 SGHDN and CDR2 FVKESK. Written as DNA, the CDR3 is TGTGCCAGCAGCCAAAAACAGGGAGACACCGGGGAGCTGTTTTTT. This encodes CASSQKQGDTGELFF.

CDR3 protein: CASSPESLATSSYEQYF. As DNA, the CDR3 is TGTGCCAGCAGCCCCGAAAGCCTAGCGACTAGCTCCTACGAGCAGTACTTC. V usage is TRBV5-4 and J usage is TRBJ2-7; tentative D call: TRBD2 (6 bases). The germline V gene has CDR1 SGHNT and CDR2 YYREEE (reference sequence). The CDR3 has 17 residues. Trimming cost V 4 bases and J 0 bases, with 20 bases left between them.

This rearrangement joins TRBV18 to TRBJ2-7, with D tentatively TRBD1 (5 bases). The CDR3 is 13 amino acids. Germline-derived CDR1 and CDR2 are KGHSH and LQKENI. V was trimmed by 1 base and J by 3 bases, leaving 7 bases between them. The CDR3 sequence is CASSPQDNYEQYF. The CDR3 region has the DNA TGTGCCAGCTCACCACAGGACAACTACGAGCAGTACTTC. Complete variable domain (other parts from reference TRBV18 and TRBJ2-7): NAGVMQNPRHLVRRRGQEARLRCSPMKGHSHVYWYRQLPEEGLKFMVYLQKENIIDESGMPKERFSAEFPKEGPSILRIQQVVRGDSAAYFCASSPQDNYEQYFGPGTRLTVT.

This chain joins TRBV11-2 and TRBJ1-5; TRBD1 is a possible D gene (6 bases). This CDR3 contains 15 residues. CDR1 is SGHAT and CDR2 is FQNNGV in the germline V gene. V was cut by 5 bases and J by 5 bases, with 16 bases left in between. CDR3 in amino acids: CASSPEGGEYQPQHF. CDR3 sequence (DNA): TGTGCCAGCAGCCCAGAGGGGGGCGAGTATCAGCCCCAGCATTTT.

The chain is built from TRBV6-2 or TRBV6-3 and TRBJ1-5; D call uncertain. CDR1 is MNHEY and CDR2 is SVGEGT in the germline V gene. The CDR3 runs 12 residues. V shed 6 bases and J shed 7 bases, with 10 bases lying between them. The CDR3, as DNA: TGTGCCAGCAGCCTTAAAAGGCAGCCCCAGCATTTT. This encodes CASSLKRQPQHF.

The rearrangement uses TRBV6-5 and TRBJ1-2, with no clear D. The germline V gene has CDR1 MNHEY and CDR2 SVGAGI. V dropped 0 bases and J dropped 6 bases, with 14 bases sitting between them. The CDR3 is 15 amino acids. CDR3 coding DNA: TGTGCCAGCAGTTACTCGATTGGGAAAAGGGATGGCTACACCTTC. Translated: CASSYSIGKRDGYTF.

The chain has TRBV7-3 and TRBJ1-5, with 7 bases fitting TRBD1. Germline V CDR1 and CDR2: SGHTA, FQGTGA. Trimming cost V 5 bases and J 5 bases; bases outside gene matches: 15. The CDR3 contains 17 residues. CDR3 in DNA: TGTGCCAGCAGCGTCTTACGGGGCAGGGGGTCCCATCAGCCCCAGCATTTT. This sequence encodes CASSVLRGRGSHQPQHF.

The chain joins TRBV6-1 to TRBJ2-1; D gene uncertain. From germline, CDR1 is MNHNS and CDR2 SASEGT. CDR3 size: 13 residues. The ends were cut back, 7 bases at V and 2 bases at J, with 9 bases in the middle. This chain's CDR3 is CASNIDPYNEQFF. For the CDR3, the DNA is TGTGCCAGCAACATAGACCCCTACAATGAGCAGTTCTTC.

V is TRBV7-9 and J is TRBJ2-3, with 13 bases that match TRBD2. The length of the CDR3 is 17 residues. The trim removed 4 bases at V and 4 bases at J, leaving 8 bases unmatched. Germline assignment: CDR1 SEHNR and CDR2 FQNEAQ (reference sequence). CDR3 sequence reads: CASSSTSGGAKADTQYF. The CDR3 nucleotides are TGTGCCAGCAGCTCTACTAGCGGGGGGGCCAAAGCAGATACGCAGTATTTT.

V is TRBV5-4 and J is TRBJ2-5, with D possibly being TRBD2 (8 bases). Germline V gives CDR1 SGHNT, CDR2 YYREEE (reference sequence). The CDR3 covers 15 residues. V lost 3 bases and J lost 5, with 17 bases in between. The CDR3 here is CASSSGQPGGETQYF. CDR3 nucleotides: TGTGCCAGCAGCTCGGGACAGCCGGGGGGGGAGACCCAGTACTTC.

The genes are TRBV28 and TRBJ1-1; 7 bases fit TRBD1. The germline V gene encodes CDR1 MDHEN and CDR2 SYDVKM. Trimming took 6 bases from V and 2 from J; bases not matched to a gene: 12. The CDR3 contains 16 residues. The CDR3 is CASRTGTRWRNTEAFF. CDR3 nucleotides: TGTGCCAGCAGGACAGGGACCCGGTGGCGTAACACTGAAGCTTTCTTT.

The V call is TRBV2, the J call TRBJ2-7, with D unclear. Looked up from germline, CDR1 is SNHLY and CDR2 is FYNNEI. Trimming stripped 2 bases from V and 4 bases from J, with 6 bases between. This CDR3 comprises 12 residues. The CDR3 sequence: CASSEMGYEQYF. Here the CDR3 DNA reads TGTGCCAGCAGTGAAATGGGGTACGAGCAGTACTTC.

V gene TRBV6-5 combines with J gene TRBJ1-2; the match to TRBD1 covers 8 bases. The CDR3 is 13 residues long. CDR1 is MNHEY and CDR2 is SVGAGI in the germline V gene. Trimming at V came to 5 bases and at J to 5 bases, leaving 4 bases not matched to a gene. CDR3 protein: CASSQTGGYGYTF. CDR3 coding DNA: TGTGCCAGCAGTCAAACAGGGGGTTATGGCTACACCTTC.

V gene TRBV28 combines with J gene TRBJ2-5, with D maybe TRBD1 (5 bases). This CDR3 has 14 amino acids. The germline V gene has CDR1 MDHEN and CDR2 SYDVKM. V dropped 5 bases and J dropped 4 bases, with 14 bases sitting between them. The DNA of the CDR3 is TGTGCCAGCAGTCCAGGGATCCGAGGAGAGACCCAGTACTTC. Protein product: CASSPGIRGETQYF.

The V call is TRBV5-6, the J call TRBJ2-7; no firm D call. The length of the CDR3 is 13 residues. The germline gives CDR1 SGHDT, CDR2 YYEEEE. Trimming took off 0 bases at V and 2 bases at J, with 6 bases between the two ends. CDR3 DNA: TGTGCCAGCAGCTTGGGAAGCCCCTACGAGCAGTACTTC. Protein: CASSLGSPYEQYF.

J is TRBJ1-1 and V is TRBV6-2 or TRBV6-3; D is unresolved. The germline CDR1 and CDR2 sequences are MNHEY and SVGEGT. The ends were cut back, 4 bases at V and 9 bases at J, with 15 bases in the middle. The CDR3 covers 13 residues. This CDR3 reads CASSSPIKTQAFF. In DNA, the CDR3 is TGTGCCAGCAGTTCCCCGATAAAGACGCAAGCTTTCTTT.

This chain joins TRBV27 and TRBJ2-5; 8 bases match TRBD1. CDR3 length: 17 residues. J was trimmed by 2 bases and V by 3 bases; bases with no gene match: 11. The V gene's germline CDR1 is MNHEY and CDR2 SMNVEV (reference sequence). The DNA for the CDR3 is TGTGCCAGCAGTTTCTATCGCGGGACAGGAGTTCAAGAGACCCAGTACTTC. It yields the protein CASSFYRGTGVQETQYF.

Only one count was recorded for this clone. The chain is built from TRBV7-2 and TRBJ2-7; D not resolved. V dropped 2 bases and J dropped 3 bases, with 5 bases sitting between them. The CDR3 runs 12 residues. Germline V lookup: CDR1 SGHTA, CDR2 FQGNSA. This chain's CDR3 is CASSLLDYEQYF. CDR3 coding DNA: TGTGCCAGCAGCTTATTGGACTACGAGCAGTACTTC.

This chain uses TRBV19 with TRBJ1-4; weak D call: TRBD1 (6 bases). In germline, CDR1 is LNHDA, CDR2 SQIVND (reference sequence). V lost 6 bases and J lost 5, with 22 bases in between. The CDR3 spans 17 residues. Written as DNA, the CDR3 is TGTGCCAGTAGCCCAGAGTGGGGGCCCTGGCCCAATGAAAAACTGTTTTTT. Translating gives CASSPEWGPWPNEKLFF.

This CDR3 is CASSLQGGAMMNTEAFF. Written as DNA, the CDR3 is TGTGCCAGCAGCTTGCAAGGAGGGGCGATGATGAACACTGAAGCTTTCTTT. The gene calls are TRBV5-4 and TRBJ1-1; possible D gene TRBD1, 5 bases. Trimming took 1 base from V and 0 from J, leaving 16 bases between them. The germline CDR1 and CDR2 sequences are SGHNT and YYREEE (reference sequence). This CDR3 spans 17 amino acids.